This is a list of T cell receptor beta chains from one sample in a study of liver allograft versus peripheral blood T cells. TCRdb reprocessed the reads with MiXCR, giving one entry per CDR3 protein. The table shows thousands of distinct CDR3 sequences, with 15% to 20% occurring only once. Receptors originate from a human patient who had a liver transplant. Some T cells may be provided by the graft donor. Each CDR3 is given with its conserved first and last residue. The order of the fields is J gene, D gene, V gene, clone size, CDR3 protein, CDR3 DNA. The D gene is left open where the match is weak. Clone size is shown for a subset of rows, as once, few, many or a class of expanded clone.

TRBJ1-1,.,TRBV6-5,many,CATHNREAFF,TGTGCCACCCATAACAGAGAAGCTTTCTTT
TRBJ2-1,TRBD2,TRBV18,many,CASSPRLAGAIYNEQFF,TGTGCCAGCTCACCACGGCTAGCGGGGGCGATCTACAATGAGCAGTTCTTC
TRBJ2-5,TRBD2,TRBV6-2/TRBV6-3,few,CASSFLAGVSETQYF,TGTGCCAGCAGTTTCCTAGCGGGGGTATCAGAGACCCAGTACTTC
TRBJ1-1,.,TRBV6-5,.,CASSYGDNTEAFF,TGTGCCAGCAGTTACGGGGATAACACTGAAGCTTTCTTT
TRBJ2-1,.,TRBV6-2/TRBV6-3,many,CASTGTGTHNEQFF,TGTGCCAGCACCGGAACAGGGACACACAATGAGCAGTTCTTC
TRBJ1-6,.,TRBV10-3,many,CAISGGQVINSPLHF,TGTGCCATCAGTGGGGGGCAGGTGATTAATTCACCCCTCCACTTT
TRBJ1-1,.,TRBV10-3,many,CAISKGDTEAFF,TGTGCCATCAGCAAGGGGGACACTGAAGCTTTCTTT
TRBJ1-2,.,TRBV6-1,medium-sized,CASKTGAYGYTF,TGTGCCAGCAAGACAGGTGCCTATGGCTACACCTTC
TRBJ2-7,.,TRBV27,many,CASSLGPPPYYEQYF,TGTGCCAGCAGTTTAGGTCCACCCCCCTATTACGAGCAGTACTTC
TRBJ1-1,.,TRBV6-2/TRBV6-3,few,CASSYGVDGTEAFF,TGTGCCAGCAGTTACGGGGTTGACGGCACTGAAGCTTTCTTT
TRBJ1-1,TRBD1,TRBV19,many,CASGSDRVNTEAFF,TGTGCCAGCGGATCGGACAGGGTGAACACTGAAGCTTTCTTT
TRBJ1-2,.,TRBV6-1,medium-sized,CASTGVRSYGYTF,TGTGCCAGCACTGGGGTCAGGAGCTATGGCTACACCTTC
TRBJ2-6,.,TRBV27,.,CASKSGGPGANVLTF,TGTGCCAGCAAATCCGGGGGGCCTGGGGCCAACGTCCTGACTTTC
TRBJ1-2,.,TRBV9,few,CASSVAGGGYTF,TGTGCCAGCAGCGTAGCGGGGGGTGGCTACACCTTC
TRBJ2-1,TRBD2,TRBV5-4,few,CASSPRGGLVNEQFF,TGTGCCAGCAGCCCCCGGGGGGGCCTTGTAAATGAGCAGTTCTTC
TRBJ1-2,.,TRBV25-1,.,CASSVGFGYTF,TGTGCCAGCAGTGTAGGGTTTGGCTACACCTTC
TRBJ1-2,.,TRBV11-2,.,CASSPTGTLDYGYTF,TGTGCCAGCAGTCCTACAGGGACTTTGGACTATGGCTACACCTTC
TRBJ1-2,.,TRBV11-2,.,CASSLDVKGQGYGYTF,TGTGCCAGCAGCTTAGATGTGAAAGGTCAGGGCTATGGCTACACCTTC
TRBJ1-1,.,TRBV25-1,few,CASSELGTGRGNTEAFF,TGTGCCAGCAGTGAACTCGGCACAGGGAGGGGGAACACTGAAGCTTTCTTT
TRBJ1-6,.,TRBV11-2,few,CASSLYRVGQTSPLHF,TGTGCCAGCAGCTTATATAGGGTAGGACAGACTTCACCCCTCCACTTT
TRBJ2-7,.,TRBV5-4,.,CASSLSGHEQYF,TGTGCCAGCAGCCTCAGTGGCCACGAGCAGTACTTC
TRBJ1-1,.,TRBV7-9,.,CASSFGAEAFF,TGTGCCAGCAGCTTTGGGGCTGAAGCTTTCTTT
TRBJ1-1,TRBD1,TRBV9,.,CASSVSIGGNTEAFF,TGTGCCAGCAGCGTGAGTATAGGGGGCAACACTGAAGCTTTCTTT
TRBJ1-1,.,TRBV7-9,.,CASSLGTEAPGTEAFF,TGTGCCAGCAGCTTAGGGACAGAAGCGCCGGGCACTGAAGCTTTCTTT
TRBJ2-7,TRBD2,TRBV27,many,CASSLKTSGYEQYF,TGTGCCAGCAGTTTAAAGACTAGCGGGTACGAGCAGTACTTC
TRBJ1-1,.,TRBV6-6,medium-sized,CASSPTGEAFF,TGTGCCAGCAGTCCGACAGGAGAAGCTTTCTTT
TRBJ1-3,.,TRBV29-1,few,CSVKQRNTIYF,TGCAGCGTTAAGCAAAGAAACACCATATATTTT
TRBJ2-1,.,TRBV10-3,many,CAISEISLGNEQFF,TGTGCCATCAGTGAGATCTCCCTTGGCAATGAGCAGTTCTTC
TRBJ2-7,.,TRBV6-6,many,CASSWGPTDEQYF,TGTGCCAGCAGTTGGGGACCTACCGACGAGCAGTACTTC
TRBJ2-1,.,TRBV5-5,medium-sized,CASSLGQPKDEQFF,TGTGCCAGCAGCTTGGGCCAGCCAAAGGATGAGCAGTTCTTC
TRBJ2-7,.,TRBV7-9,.,CASSYSTGSTYEQYF,TGTGCCAGCAGCTACTCGACAGGTTCCACCTACGAGCAGTACTTC
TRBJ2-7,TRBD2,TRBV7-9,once,CASSLGRGGAHF,TGTGCCAGCAGCTTAGGTCGGGGGGGGGCCCACTTC
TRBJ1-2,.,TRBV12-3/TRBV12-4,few,CASGTEGAFNYGYTF,TGTGCCAGCGGGACGGAGGGAGCGTTTAACTATGGCTACACCTTC
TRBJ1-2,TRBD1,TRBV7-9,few,CASSFTGEGYTF,TGTGCCAGCAGCTTTACAGGGGAGGGCTACACCTTC
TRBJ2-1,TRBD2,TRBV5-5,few,CASSLRLAGSLNEQFF,TGTGCCAGCAGCCTTAGACTAGCGGGGAGCCTCAATGAGCAGTTCTTC
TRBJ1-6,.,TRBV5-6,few,CASSYNSWGDSPLHF,TGTGCCAGCAGCTATAATAGTTGGGGAGATTCACCCCTCCACTTT
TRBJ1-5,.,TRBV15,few,CATSRDRASNQPQHF,TGTGCCACCAGCAGAGACAGGGCGAGCAATCAGCCCCAGCATTTT
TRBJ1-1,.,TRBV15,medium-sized,CATSRLRAPFTEAFF,TGTGCCACCAGCAGGCTCCGGGCACCTTTTACTGAAGCTTTCTTT
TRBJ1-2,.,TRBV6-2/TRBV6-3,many,CASSRWTRALGYTF,TGTGCCAGCAGTAGATGGACAAGGGCACTTGGCTACACCTTC
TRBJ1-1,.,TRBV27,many,CASSSKRSEAFF,TGTGCCAGCAGTTCTAAGAGGTCTGAAGCTTTCTTT
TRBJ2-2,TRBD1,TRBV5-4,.,CASSVGQPNTGELFF,TGTGCCAGCAGCGTGGGACAGCCGAACACCGGGGAGCTGTTTTTT
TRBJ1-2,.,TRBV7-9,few,CASSPPLGQPENYGYTF,TGTGCCAGCAGCCCCCCATTAGGACAGCCGGAAAACTATGGCTACACCTTC
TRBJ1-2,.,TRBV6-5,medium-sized,CASIGQYGYTF,TGTGCCAGCATCGGACAGTATGGCTACACCTTC
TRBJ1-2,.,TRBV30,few,CAWSVGGGGNGYTF,TGTGCCTGGAGTGTGGGGGGAGGGGGAAATGGCTACACCTTC
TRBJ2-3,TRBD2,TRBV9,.,CASSSVSGGAVDTQYF,TGTGCCAGCAGCTCCGTGAGCGGGGGGGCTGTAGATACGCAGTATTTT
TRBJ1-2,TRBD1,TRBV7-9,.,CASSLGTGYYGYTF,TGTGCCAGCAGCTTAGGGACAGGGTACTATGGCTACACCTTC
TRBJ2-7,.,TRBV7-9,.,CASSLDGGASREQYF,TGTGCCAGCAGCTTAGATGGGGGGGCCAGTAGGGAGCAGTACTTC
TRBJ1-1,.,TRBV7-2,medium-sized,CASSFGGLNTEAFF,TGTGCCAGCAGCTTTGGGGGCCTAAACACTGAAGCTTTCTTT
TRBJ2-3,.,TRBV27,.,CASSLQGDTQYF,TGTGCCAGCAGTTTACAGGGGGATACGCAGTATTTT
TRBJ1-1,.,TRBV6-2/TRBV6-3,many,CASSYSRNTEAFF,TGTGCCAGCAGTTACTCACGTAACACTGAAGCTTTCTTT
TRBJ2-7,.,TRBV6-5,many,CASRYGPTYEQYF,TGTGCCAGTCGCTATGGGCCTACCTACGAGCAGTACTTC
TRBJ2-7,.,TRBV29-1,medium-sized,CSVEDSGGPEQYF,TGCAGCGTTGAAGATTCAGGGGGGCCCGAGCAGTACTTC
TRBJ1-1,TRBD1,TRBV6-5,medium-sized,CASSYSFNRGDAFF,TGTGCCAGCAGTTACTCGTTCAACAGGGGTGATGCTTTCTTT
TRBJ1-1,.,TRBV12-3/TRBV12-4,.,CASSLGIGSTEAFF,TGTGCCAGCAGTTTAGGTATAGGGAGCACTGAAGCTTTCTTT
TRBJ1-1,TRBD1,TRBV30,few,CAWSVLDRIFMNTEAFF,TGTGCCTGGAGTGTACTGGACAGGATCTTCATGAACACTGAAGCTTTCTTT
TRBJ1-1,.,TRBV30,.,CAWSWRKGDTEAFF,TGTGCCTGGAGTTGGAGGAAGGGGGACACTGAAGCTTTCTTT
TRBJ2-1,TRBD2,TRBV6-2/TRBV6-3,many,CASVALAEYNEQFF,TGTGCCAGCGTTGCCCTAGCGGAATACAATGAGCAGTTCTTC